This T cell receptor (beta chain) is drawn from a study of OX40 agonist ivuxolimab in advanced cancers. Sequenced by immunoSEQ multiplex PCR; TCRdb stores in-frame clones only, minus some. Among some 70,000 clones, about 80% were seen once, and the ten largest hold 1.4%. Germline V CDR1 and CDR2: MNHNY, SVGAGI (reference sequence). The CDR3 runs to 15 residues. V was pared by 4 bases and J by 0 bases, with 12 bases between. The receptor's source is an adult with an advanced solid tumor such as melanoma, head and neck, liver or kidney cancer. Specimen: CD4+ or CD8+ T cells sorted from blood, collected in a trial of the OX40 agonist ivuxolimab. The V and J genes are TRBV6-6 and TRBJ1-1, with D perhaps TRBD1 (6 bases). The CDR3 DNA sequence: TGTGCCAGCAGTTGGGGGGGCAACTTGAACACTGAAGCTTTCTTT. It codes for CASSWGGNLNTEAFF.